The 9 T cell receptor beta chains in this list originate from one sample, sequenced in a study of PD-1 blockade in mismatch repair-deficient tumors. Data came from immunoSEQ multiplex PCR; TCRdb stores just in-frame clones and leaves some out. This repertoire shows approximately 40,000 clones, 70% to 80% found once; its top ten account for 20% to 25%. The input for sequencing was peripheral blood, taken 4 weeks after starting pembrolizumab. The receptors were gathered from an adult with mismatch repair-deficient cancer.

The chain employs TRBV5-1 and TRBJ1-2; 7 positions agree with TRBD1. Looked up from germline, CDR1 is SGHRS and CDR2 is YFSETQ. V shed 0 bases, J shed 4 bases, and the junction held 6 bases outside the gene matches. The CDR3 runs 15 residues. CDR3: CASSLGKTGIYGYTF. The CDR3 DNA sequence: TGCGCCAGCAGCTTGGGTAAGACAGGGATCTATGGCTACACCTTC.

This clone was counted once. The chain has TRBV11-2 and TRBJ1-2; possible D gene TRBD1, 6 bases. The CDR3 loop spans 17 amino acids. Trimming removed 0 bases at V and 7 bases at J, with 21 bases between. Germline V gene data show CDR1 as SGHAT and CDR2 as FQNNGV. The CDR3 nucleotides read TGTGCCAGCAGCTTAGATGGTGAACAGGGTATCTCGGCTGGCTACACCTTC. This encodes CASSLDGEQGISAGYTF.

This chain joins TRBV21-1 and TRBJ1-1; the table names TRBD1, a call not compared with the DNA. TRBV21-1 is a known pseudogene. The CDR3 consists of 14 residues. CDR3 nucleotides: TGTGCCAGCAGCAAAGACAGGGTGAACACTGAAGCTTTCTTT. This translates into CASSKDRVNTEAFF.

J is TRBJ1-2 and V is TRBV4-1; TRBD1 matches 10 bases. The CDR3 is made up of 17 amino acids. Trimming took 0 bases from V and 4 from J; bases not matched to a gene: 8. In germline, CDR1 is MGHRA, CDR2 YSYEKL. CDR3 amino acids: CASSQEGGTGAFYGYTF. The CDR3 nucleotides read TGCGCCAGCAGCCAAGAGGGTGGGACAGGGGCCTTCTATGGCTACACCTTC.

This chain joins TRBV30 and TRBJ2-5; 7 nucleotides agree with TRBD1. CDR3 length: 15 residues. Unmatched junction bases numbered 8, after V lost 3 bases and J lost 1 base. Germline V gives CDR1 GTSNPN, CDR2 SVGIG (reference sequence). The CDR3 reads CAWSALGQAQETQYF. CDR3 nucleotide sequence: TGTGCCTGGAGCGCACTCGGACAGGCCCAAGAGACCCAGTACTTC.

This chain joins TRBV6-5 and TRBJ2-5; 9 nucleotides match TRBD1. The V segment lost 1 base and the J segment 1 base; nucleotides outside the gene matches: 4. The CDR3 length is 16 residues. Germline loops: CDR1 MNHEY, CDR2 SVGAGI. The CDR3 DNA is TGTGCCAGCAGTTACTTCCGGGACAGGGCCCAAGAGACCCAGTACTTC. Translation gives CASSYFRDRAQETQYF.

The chain combines TRBV6-5 with TRBJ2-5; D unresolved. Per the germline V gene, CDR1 is MNHEY and CDR2 is SVGAGI. The CDR3 covers 11 residues. Trimming left V 3 bases short and J 6 bases short, with 5 bases between. CDR3 sequence reads: CASSYRKTQYF. CDR3 nucleotides: TGTGCCAGCAGTTATCGGAAGACCCAGTACTTC.

This clone appeared once. J is TRBJ2-2 and V is TRBV28; a possible D gene is TRBD1 (5 bases). CDR3 size: 17 residues. With 1 base removed from V and 0 bases from J, the gap between germline ends came to 12 bases. Germline CDR1 reads MDHEN; CDR2 reads SYDVKM. The CDR3 DNA is TGTGCCAGCAGTTTATACCCAGGGCAATCGAACACCGGGGAGCTGTTTTTT. Its protein product is CASSLYPGQSNTGELFF. The variable domain in full, with the rest retrieved from reference TRBV28 and TRBJ2-2, is DVKVTQSSRYLVKRTGEKVFLECVQDMDHENMFWYRQDPGLGLRLIYFSYDVKMKEKGDIPEGYSVSREKKERFSLILESASTNQTSMYLCASSLYPGQSNTGELFFGEGSRLTVL.

The chain carries TRBV10-3 and TRBJ2-1; no firm D call. CDR3 length equals 14 residues. Per germline, CDR1 ENHRY and CDR2 SYGVKD. V was clipped by 2 bases and J by 0 bases, with 5 bases between them. The CDR3 sequence is CAISERVSYNEQFF. Here the CDR3 DNA reads TGTGCCATCAGTGAGAGAGTCTCCTACAATGAGCAGTTCTTC.